Listed here are 32 T cell receptor beta chains from one sample, sequenced in a study of T cells in pancreatic ductal adenocarcinoma. Surgery without prior neoadjuvant therapy was the treatment of the selected pancreatic ductal adenocarcinoma patients. Sequenced by immunoSEQ multiplex PCR; TCRdb stores in-frame clones only, minus some. This table has over 7,500 clones, nearly 90% appearing once. The sequenced sample was PBMCs. These receptors all come from a human donor with pancreatic ductal adenocarcinoma.

The J gene is TRBJ2-3, the V gene TRBV10-3; D is possibly TRBD1 (5 bases). V was shortened by 2 bases and J by 2 bases, with 11 bases between the two germline ends. This CDR3 is built from 15 residues. The germline CDR1 and CDR2 sequences are ENHRY and SYGVKD. In DNA, the CDR3 is TGTGCCATCAGTGAGGGGCAGGGTGACACAGATACGCAGTATTTT. This translates into CAISEGQGDTDTQYF.

The rearrangement links TRBV2 to TRBJ2-7; 10 bases are a match to TRBD2. Trimming at V came to 7 bases and at J to 6 bases, leaving 18 bases not matched to a gene. The CDR3 consists of 17 residues. Germline-derived CDR1 and CDR2 are SNHLY and FYNNEI. The CDR3 spells CASIGGVSSGRPLEQYF. As DNA, the CDR3 is TGTGCCAGCATCGGGGGGGTGTCTAGCGGGAGACCCCTCGAGCAGTACTTC.

The rearrangement joins TRBV5-1 to TRBJ1-2, with 8 bases matching TRBD1. V lost 3 bases, J lost 8 bases, and 6 bases stayed unmatched. CDR1 SGHRS and CDR2 YFSETQ come from the germline V gene. This CDR3 has 13 residues. The CDR3 sequence is CASSSEGQAGYTF. The DNA for the CDR3 is TGCGCCAGCAGCTCGGAGGGACAGGCGGGCTACACCTTC.

The chain joins TRBV27 to TRBJ2-5, with TRBD1 matching 7 bases. The DNA matches TRBJ2-7 better at its end, which makes the J call doubtful. CDR3 length: 14 residues. Germline V gene data show CDR1 as MNHEY and CDR2 as SMNVEV (reference sequence). CDR3 DNA: TGTGCCAGCAGTTTGGTGGGACAGCGGAACGAGCAGTACTTC. Encoded protein: CASSLVGQRNEQYF.

The chain carries TRBV4-2 and TRBJ1-4; D may be TRBD1 (5 bases). The CDR3 is 15 residues long. The V gene lost 5 bases and the J gene lost 7 bases, with 17 bases spanning the gap. CDR1 is LGHNA, CDR2 YNFKEQ, per germline. The CDR3 is CASSGWDSGGEKLFF. CDR3 DNA: TGTGCCAGCAGCGGGTGGGATTCGGGGGGTGAAAAACTGTTTTTT.

The chain recombines TRBV11-3 with TRBJ2-3; D remains unclear. Trimming removed 3 bases at V and 7 bases at J, with 11 bases between. This CDR3 is 13 amino acids long. Per germline, CDR1 SGHNT and CDR2 YENEEA. This CDR3 reads CASSFSRTNTQYF. The CDR3 nucleotides read TGTGCCAGCAGCTTCTCTAGAACAAATACGCAGTATTTT. The full variable domain, its missing parts supplied by reference TRBV11-3 and TRBJ2-3, is EAGVVQSPRYKIIEKKQPVAFWCNPISGHNTLYWYLQNLGQGPELLIRYENEEAVDDSQLPKDRFSAERLKGVDSTLKIQPAELGDSAVYLCASSFSRTNTQYFGPGTRLTVL.

This clone was seen once. The chain recombines TRBV7-2 with TRBJ1-4; D perhaps matches TRBD1 (5 bases). This CDR3 comprises 15 residues. The germline V and J ends were trimmed by 0 bases and 8 bases, with 13 bases remaining between them. Germline V gene data show CDR1 as SGHTA and CDR2 as FQGNSA. The CDR3: CASSLAPGFSEKLFF. Here the CDR3 DNA reads TGTGCCAGCAGCTTAGCTCCAGGGTTTTCGGAAAAACTGTTTTTT.

This chain joins TRBV6-4 and TRBJ1-1; D not resolved. Trimming cost V 2 bases and J 4 bases, with 17 bases left between them. Germline assignment: CDR1 MRHNA and CDR2 SNTAGT. The CDR3 is 16 residues long. DNA for the CDR3: TGTGCCAGCAGTGACGATGGAGAAGATTTCCCCACTGAAGCTTTCTTT. It is translated as CASSDDGEDFPTEAFF.

In nucleotides, the CDR3 is TGTGCCAGCAGCGTGCCCCAGGGAGATACGCAGTATTTT. Its protein is CASSVPQGDTQYF. V and J are TRBV5-4 and TRBJ2-3, with D perhaps TRBD1 (5 bases). This CDR3 has 13 residues. CDR1 is SGHNT, CDR2 YYREEE, per germline (reference sequence). V shed 4 bases and J shed 5 bases, with 11 bases lying between them. Supplemented by reference TRBV5-4 and TRBJ2-3, the full variable domain reads ETGVTQSPTHLIKTRGQQVTLRCSSQSGHNTVSWYQQALGQGPQFIFQYYREEENGRGNFPPRFSGLQFPNYSSELNVNALELDDSALYLCASSVPQGDTQYFGPGTRLTVL.

The chain combines TRBV18 with TRBJ1-4, with 8 bases lining up with TRBD1. J gave up 0 bases and V 6 bases, and 6 bases lay outside the gene matches. This CDR3 spans 16 amino acids. CDR1 and CDR2 from the germline V gene are KGHSH and LQKENI. The CDR3, as DNA: TGTGCCAGCTCCCCGGACAGGGTCGCAACTAATGAAAAACTGTTTTTT. Translation gives CASSPDRVATNEKLFF. The variable domain in full, with the rest retrieved from reference TRBV18 and TRBJ1-4, is NAGVMQNPRHLVRRRGQEARLRCSPMKGHSHVYWYRQLPEEGLKFMVYLQKENIIDESGMPKERFSAEFPKEGPSILRIQQVVRGDSAAYFCASSPDRVATNEKLFFGSGTQLSVL.

The chain uses TRBV7-3 and TRBJ2-3; possibly TRBD1 for D (6 bases). The CDR3 is 15 residues long. CDR1 is SGHTA, CDR2 FQGTGA, per germline. Trimming pared 5 bases from V and 2 bases from J, leaving 14 bases between. The CDR3 bases are TGTGCCAGCAGCCTACAGGGAATTAACACAGATACGCAGTATTTT. As protein: CASSLQGINTDTQYF.

This chain uses TRBV10-3 with TRBJ2-3; the D is unclear. The germline V gene has CDR1 ENHRY and CDR2 SYGVKD. V was clipped by 4 bases and J by 2 bases, with 4 bases between them. This CDR3 region has 12 residues. DNA of the CDR3: TGTGCCATCAGTGGGGCCACAGATACGCAGTATTTT. Its translation: CAISGATDTQYF.

V gene TRBV7-9 combines with J gene TRBJ1-4, with no clear D. CDR1 is SEHNR, CDR2 FQNEAQ, per germline (reference sequence). The V end lost 2 bases, the J end lost 8 bases, and 12 bases lay between the germline ends. CDR3 length: 14 residues. The DNA for the CDR3 is TGTGCCAGCAGCTTATTAGAGGTGGCAGAAAAACTGTTTTTT. Protein product: CASSLLEVAEKLFF. The full variable domain, with the rest looked up from reference TRBV7-9 and TRBJ1-4, is DTGVSQNPRHKITKRGQNVTFRCDPISEHNRLYWYRQTLGQGPEFLTYFQNEAQLEKSRLLSDRFSAERPKGSFSTLEIQRTEQGDSAMYLCASSLLEVAEKLFFGSGTQLSVL.

Note on this clone: Different DNA sequences within this sample yield the same CDR3. This rearrangement joins TRBV28 to TRBJ2-4; possible D gene TRBD2, 5 bases. Germline CDR1 and CDR2: MDHEN and SYDVKM. Trimming removed 2 bases at V and 1 base at J, with 12 bases between. There are 16 residues in the CDR3. DNA of the CDR3: TGTGCCAGCAGTTTAATCGGGGATGGGGCCAAAAACATTCAGTACTTC. Encoded protein: CASSLIGDGAKNIQYF.

The chain joins TRBV7-2 to TRBJ2-3; TRBD2 is a possible D gene (6 bases). V was pared by 0 bases and J by 4 bases, with 20 bases between. Germline V gene sequence: CDR1 SGHTA, CDR2 FQGNSA. The CDR3 sequence is 18 residues long. Written as DNA, the CDR3 is TGTGCCAGCAGCTTAGCGCGGGGCAGCCCTAACTGGCCAGATACGCAGTATTTT. This gives the protein CASSLARGSPNWPDTQYF.

The chain combines TRBV28 with TRBJ1-5, with a tentative D call TRBD1 (5 bases). V lost 6 bases to trimming and J lost 2 bases, with 8 bases between them. This CDR3 spans 13 amino acids. Looked up from germline, CDR1 is MDHEN and CDR2 is SYDVKM. Written as DNA, the CDR3 is TGTGCCAGCAGCCCAGGGCGCAATCAGCCCCAGCATTTT. Translation gives CASSPGRNQPQHF. The full variable domain, rest sourced from reference TRBV28 and TRBJ1-5, is DVKVTQSSRYLVKRTGEKVFLECVQDMDHENMFWYRQDPGLGLRLIYFSYDVKMKEKGDIPEGYSVSREKKERFSLILESASTNQTSMYLCASSPGRNQPQHFGDGTRLSIL.

CDR3 DNA: TGTGCCAGCAGCTTATCAACCTGGGCCTATGGCTACACCTTC. Translating it yields CASSLSTWAYGYTF. The chain has TRBV7-9 and TRBJ1-2, with unresolved D. CDR1 SEHNR and CDR2 FQNEAQ come from the germline V gene (reference sequence). V was clipped by 2 bases and J by 4 bases, with 11 bases between them. This CDR3 spans 14 amino acids.

The chain uses TRBV28 and TRBJ1-1, with 10 nucleotides matching TRBD1. V shed 6 bases, J shed 5 bases, and the junction held 9 bases outside the gene matches. The CDR3 runs to 15 residues. CDR1 and CDR2 from the germline V gene are MDHEN and SYDVKM. CDR3 bases: TGTGCCAGCAGGCCGACAGGGGGCTTCGGTACTGAAGCTTTCTTT. It is translated as CASRPTGGFGTEAFF.

This clone was counted once. This chain connects TRBV15 to TRBJ2-5; D unresolved. The CDR3 length is 14 residues. From germline, CDR1 is LNHNV and CDR2 YYDKDF (reference sequence). V was shortened by 0 bases and J by 5 bases, with 10 bases between the two germline ends. DNA of the CDR3: TGTGCCACCAGCAGAGAGCAGGATGAGGAGACCCAGTACTTC. It encodes CATSREQDEETQYF.

CDR3 region: CASSLGAEQYF. CDR3 coding DNA: TGTGCCAGCAGCCTGGGGGCAGAGCAGTACTTC. The chain carries TRBV5-6 and TRBJ2-7, with D possibly being TRBD1 (6 bases). Per the germline V gene, CDR1 is SGHDT and CDR2 is YYEEEE. V gave up 4 bases and J gave up 7 bases, with 9 bases separating them. This CDR3 spans 11 amino acids.

The CDR3 coding sequence is TGTGCCAGCAGCTTGGCGACAGGGGGGAATCCCTATGGCTACACCTTC. It encodes CASSLATGGNPYGYTF. V and J are TRBV5-4 and TRBJ1-2; 9 nucleotides line up with TRBD1. CDR1 and CDR2 (germline): SGHNT, YYREEE (reference sequence). J was trimmed by 4 bases and V by 0 bases; bases with no gene match: 7. The CDR3 totals 16 residues.

The rearrangement joins TRBV4-2 to TRBJ2-7; 9 bases line up with TRBD2. In germline, CDR1 is LGHNA, CDR2 YNFKEQ. The length of the CDR3 is 19 residues. The junction had 18 bases not matched to a gene; V was cut back by 4 bases and J by 2 bases. The CDR3 coding sequence is TGTGCCAGCAGCCGCCTTGCGGGGGCTAGCGGGATAGGAACCTACGAGCAGTACTTC. Translation gives CASSRLAGASGIGTYEQYF.

This chain uses TRBV4-2 with TRBJ2-7; 8 bases are a match to TRBD1. The germline gives CDR1 LGHNA, CDR2 YNFKEQ. The CDR3 has 15 amino acids. Trimming at V came to 1 base and at J to 4 bases, leaving 6 bases not matched to a gene. Written as DNA, the CDR3 is TGTGCCAGCAGCCAAGCCCACAGGGGGACGTACGAGCAGTACTTC. This gives the protein CASSQAHRGTYEQYF.

The chain couples TRBV6-5 to TRBJ2-3; no firm D call. CDR1 and CDR2 from the germline V gene are MNHEY and SVGAGI. V shed 2 bases and J shed 5 bases, with 2 bases lying between them. The CDR3 length is 11 residues. The CDR3, as DNA: TGTGCCAGCAGTTACCTAGATACGCAGTATTTT. Translation: CASSYLDTQYF.

The chain joins TRBV18 to TRBJ2-1; TRBD2 aligns across 15 bases. There are 20 residues in the CDR3. J lost 0 bases, V lost 4 bases, and 10 bases had no gene match. Germline values: CDR1 KGHSH, CDR2 LQKENI. For the CDR3, the DNA is TGTGCCAGCTCACACTCGGGACTAGCGGGGGGCTTTAGCTCCTACAATGAGCAGTTCTTC. Protein product: CASSHSGLAGGFSSYNEQFF.

The V call is TRBV7-9, the J call TRBJ2-1; 11 nucleotides line up with TRBD2. The CDR3 has 17 amino acids. In germline, CDR1 is SEHNR, CDR2 FQNEAQ (reference sequence). V was pared by 5 bases and J by 0 bases, with 6 bases of the junction left unmatched. The CDR3 DNA reads as TGTGCCAGCAGCCCTACTAGCGGGAGAGTCTCCTACAATGAGCAGTTCTTC. Translating it yields CASSPTSGRVSYNEQFF. Using reference TRBV7-9 and TRBJ2-1 for the parts outside the CDR3, the full variable domain is DTGVSQNPRHKITKRGQNVTFRCDPISEHNRLYWYRQTLGQGPEFLTYFQNEAQLEKSRLLSDRFSAERPKGSFSTLEIQRTEQGDSAMYLCASSPTSGRVSYNEQFFGPGTRLTVL.

The gene calls are TRBV5-1 and TRBJ2-3, with D hard to call. This CDR3 is built from 15 residues. V lost 4 bases, J lost 0 bases, and 12 bases lay in between. Germline V lookup: CDR1 SGHRS, CDR2 YFSETQ. The CDR3 DNA sequence: TGCGCCAGCAGCATAGGAGCTCTAAGCACAGATACGCAGTATTTT. Protein sequence: CASSIGALSTDTQYF. The full variable domain, rest sourced from reference TRBV5-1 and TRBJ2-3, is KAGVTQTPRYLIKTRGQQVTLSCSPISGHRSVSWYQQTPGQGLQFLFEYFSETQRNKGNFPGRFSGRQFSNSRSEMNVSTLELGDSALYLCASSIGALSTDTQYFGPGTRLTVL.

The V call is TRBV7-8, the J call TRBJ1-2, with D possibly TRBD1 on 6 matching bases. This CDR3 spans 16 amino acids. Germline CDR1 is SGHVS and CDR2 is FQNEAQ. Trimming took off 2 bases at V and 2 bases at J, with 15 bases between the two ends. The CDR3, as DNA: TGTGCCAGCAGCTTAAAGTTCAGACAGGAGAACTATGGCTACACCTTC. The encoded protein is CASSLKFRQENYGYTF.

The V gene is TRBV11-1, the J gene TRBJ2-7; 9 nucleotides align to TRBD1. CDR1 SGHAT and CDR2 FQDESV come from the germline V gene (reference sequence). The V segment lost 3 bases and the J segment 3 bases; nucleotides outside the gene matches: 3. The CDR3 covers 14 residues. DNA of the CDR3: TGTGCCAGCAGCTTCACGGACAGGGGCTACGAGCAGTACTTC. Amino acid sequence: CASSFTDRGYEQYF.

This clone was recorded once. The chain combines TRBV6-6 with TRBJ1-5; 9 bases line up with TRBD1. Losses at the gene ends were 6 bases for V and 7 bases for J; bases not matched to a gene: 7. CDR1 and CDR2 from the germline V gene are MNHNY and SVGAGI (reference sequence). The length of the CDR3 is 14 residues. The chain's CDR3 is CASRLTGGAQPQHF. The CDR3 DNA sequence: TGTGCCAGCAGGTTAACAGGGGGCGCGCAGCCCCAGCATTTT.

The rearrangement uses TRBV5-1 and TRBJ2-2, with 8 bases identical to TRBD2. The CDR3 sequence is 16 residues long. Germline V gene sequence: CDR1 SGHRS, CDR2 YFSETQ. Trimming removed 6 bases from V and 3 bases from J; junction bases left unmatched: 10. The CDR3 region is CASTMERGLDTGELFF. Here the CDR3 DNA reads TGCGCCAGCACCATGGAGCGGGGACTAGACACCGGGGAGCTGTTTTTT.

The J gene is TRBJ2-3, the V gene TRBV19, with 10 bases identical to TRBD2. The CDR3 runs to 13 residues. Germline V gives CDR1 LNHDA, CDR2 SQIVND (reference sequence). Trimming at V came to 6 bases and at J to 3 bases, leaving 0 bases not matched to a gene. CDR3 sequence (DNA): TGTGCCAGTAGGGGACTAGCGACAGATACGCAGTATTTT. Translated: CASRGLATDTQYF.